This TCR beta chain is from a study of human T cells and chemical hapten exposure. Study information: An area of 2 cm by roughly 2 cm on upper inner arm skin received 2% DPC for sensitization.

This clonotype was detected many times. Its specificity is not known. Study-wide results and caveats: With regard to DPC sensitization, TCRs above 1 in 1000 frequency did not change. Healthy individuals' immune responses may differ from those of donors, who had alopecia.

TCRdb redid the calling of the RACE reads with MiXCR, one entry per CDR3 protein. In the table there are 50,000 or so distinct CDR3 sequences, 9.5% to 12% of which are singletons. V dropped 5 bases and J dropped 3 bases, with 24 bases sitting between them. The germline V gene has CDR1 SGHAT and CDR2 FQNNGV. The length of the CDR3 is 18 residues. The time point: patch test 1, 2 weeks after DPC sensitization. The treatment: therapeutic diphenylcyclopropenone sensitization with weekly scalp DPC. Extraction yielded total RNA from whole blood (unfractionated). This chain uses TRBV11-2 with TRBJ2-3; a weak D match, TRBD2 (6 bases). The sequence derives from a woman in her forties with alopecia areata. Some clones in this sample may be carry-over from other donors' samples. Sequenced material: whole blood, taken in connection with sensitization to the hapten diphenylcyclopropenone (DPC). CDR3 protein: CASSHKTGASELTDTQYF. CDR3 nucleotides: TGTGCCAGCAGCCACAAAACCGGGGCTAGCGAGTTGACAGATACGCAGTATTTT.